This T cell receptor (beta chain) was retrieved from a study of blood T cell repertoires in COVID-19. CDR1 is SGHVS and CDR2 is FNYEAQ in the germline V gene. This CDR3 has 14 amino acids. Trimming pared 4 bases from V and 4 bases from J, leaving 11 bases between. Measured with immunoSEQ multiplex PCR; TCRdb has only the in-frame clones, and not every one. This sample has about 170,000 clones, with 70% to 90% found just once. The sequence was collected from a man in his sixties who had recovered from COVID-19. The rearrangement uses TRBV7-6 and TRBJ1-5; D perhaps matches TRBD1 (5 bases). The sequencing sample was made of peripheral blood. CDR3 bases: TGTGCCAGCAGCTCCCCGGGGGAAAATCAGCCCCAGCATTTT. Its translation: CASSSPGENQPQHF. Full variable domain (outside the CDR3, taken from reference TRBV7-6 and TRBJ1-5): GAGVSQSPRYKVTKRGQDVALRCDPISGHVSLYWYRQALGQGPEFLTYFNYEAQQDKSGLPNDRFSAERPEGSISTLTIQRTEQRDSAMYRCASSSPGENQPQHFGDGTRLSIL.